These T cell receptor beta chains were read from a single sample in a study of blood T cells in healthy people across ages. TCRdb used MiXCR to reprocess the 5' RACE reads, holding one entry per CDR3 protein. The repertoire consists of 1,100,000 or so distinct CDR3 sequences, with around 43% occurring once and the leading ten covering 18%. The sample consisted of blood. These receptor sequences come from a woman in her fifties or sixties in good health. The CDR3 runs from the conserved cysteine through the conserved F or W. Each record gives: J gene, V gene, clone size, CDR3 protein. The size field is filled for only some rows; it gives once, few, many or a size class.

TRBJ2-1 TRBV4-2 NA CASSQQYGREYNEQFF
TRBJ1-1 TRBV13 NA CASTPRRQGLTEAFF
TRBJ2-7 TRBV9 NA CASSGAGQGKNEQYF
TRBJ1-1 TRBV27 once CASATGQVNTEAFF
TRBJ2-5 TRBV4-2 NA CASSQAPQTSGQETQYF
TRBJ2-7 TRBV12-5 NA CASGREVTYEQYF
TRBJ2-3 TRBV6-5 NA CASSLGAGNADTQYF
TRBJ2-3 TRBV5-1 NA CASSERTSGSTDTQYF
TRBJ2-1 TRBV5-1 few CASSLGTGAGNEQFF
TRBJ2-7 TRBV27 NA CASSLSFTSGMPEQYF
TRBJ2-1 TRBV28 few CASSLKGTPAYNEQFF
TRBJ2-3 TRBV9 NA CARSATGTSGSTDTQYF
TRBJ1-1 TRBV9 few CASSPMGVNTEAFF
TRBJ1-5 TRBV29-1 few CSATTGGSNQPQHF
TRBJ2-1 TRBV7-9 NA CASSQTLASPNEQFF
TRBJ1-2 TRBV7-2 NA CASRARGLAGYTF
TRBJ2-7 TRBV29-1 many CSGDRGPLPTEYEQYF
TRBJ2-7 TRBV20-1 few CSASDSGSYEQYF
TRBJ2-5 TRBV28 NA CASSFSGGGGYF
TRBJ2-1 TRBV10-3 NA CAISAIQGQNNNEQFF
TRBJ2-7 TRBV20-1 NA CSATGGERPGRYEQYF
TRBJ2-5 TRBV20-1 NA CGADSGPPRGTQYF
TRBJ1-1 TRBV6-2/TRBV6-3 NA CASSWDRDITEAFF
TRBJ2-7 TRBV6-5 NA CASSYRGRPYEQYF
TRBJ2-7 TRBV6-2/TRBV6-3 few CASRETSGRPHEQYF
TRBJ2-7 TRBV20-1 few CSATNAQQGAYEQYF
TRBJ1-1 TRBV5-1 once CASSLEVVGGTEAFF
TRBJ2-3 TRBV5-5 few CASKREGGGLVTDTQYF
TRBJ2-1 TRBV7-6 NA CASSLGWNNEQFF
TRBJ2-2 TRBV5-5 NA CASRLDGMNTGELFF
TRBJ2-1 TRBV2 many CASSAGTSGTYNEQFF
TRBJ2-1 TRBV3-1 few CASSQVPLAGRKLNEQFF
TRBJ2-3 TRBV9 NA CASSVTADTQYF
TRBJ2-7 TRBV12-3/TRBV12-4 few CASSLGGGPGQLVEQYF
NA TRBV2 few CASTVGNRGLSEQYF
TRBJ2-5 TRBV5-4 once CASSLGVNQETQYF
TRBJ1-5 TRBV12-3/TRBV12-4 few CASSDPAGVNQPQHF
TRBJ2-4 TRBV6-5 many CASSPGGAKNIQYF
TRBJ2-1 TRBV12-3/TRBV12-4 few CASSRGGGAGENEQFF
TRBJ2-3 TRBV12-3/TRBV12-4 NA CATLLGDTLYF
TRBJ1-1 TRBV7-2 many CASSPITGTGGTEAFF
TRBJ2-1 TRBV7-8 few CASSLSRIGNEQFF
TRBJ1-5 TRBV20-1 NA CSARRGGRGQPQHF
TRBJ2-1 TRBV11-1 NA CASSLEGLDEYRPGTSGRYGEQFF
TRBJ2-3 TRBV9 NA CASSVGGRTGDTQYF
TRBJ2-7 TRBV15 NA CATSRVIQGNEQYF
TRBJ2-1 TRBV10-3 NA CAIEPATGLAGNEQFF
TRBJ2-7 TRBV29-1 many CSVGTGGYEQYF